This T cell receptor (beta chain) was sequenced in a study of B cell selection in AIRE deficiency. General observations from the study: About 30.6% of healthy-shared Treg sequences were found among patient Tconv cells. CDR3s were shorter in shared Treg sequences, reflecting few non-templated nucleotide insertions.

On this clone itself: The antigen remains unidentified.

This CDR3 comprises 14 residues. V dropped 5 bases and J dropped 5; count of bases not matched to a gene: 5. CDR1 is SGHRS and CDR2 is YFSETQ in the germline V gene. Original methodology: Treg pools: about 6x10^4 distinct patient, approximately 92,000 donor TCRbeta sequences. Libraries were prepared by immunoSEQ multiplex PCR; TCRdb keeps only in-frame clonotypes and omits some of them. V, J and clone size were drawn from that table, and D and trimming were deduced from the DNA. This table holds about 21,000 clones, about 94% found once. Sorted regulatory T cells were CD4-positive, CD25-high and CD127-low or negative.

V usage is TRBV5-1 and J usage is TRBJ2-2; 8 bases are a match to TRBD2. Material for sequencing was Tregs sorted from PBMCs. The clonotype comes from a human donor with AIRE deficiency. The CDR3 here is CASRSGLGTGELFF. The CDR3 DNA sequence: TGCGCCAGCAGATCGGGACTAGGGACCGGGGAGCTGTTTTTT.